The subject of this entry is one T cell receptor beta chain. Generated by immunoSEQ multiplex PCR, the TCRdb table keeps only in-frame clones and is missing some. The table records tens of thousands of clones, about 83% of them present only once. This entry is derived from a study of sequential checkpoint blockade in melanoma. Study in general: Randomization was 1:1 between first-line nivolumab→ipilimumab and ipilimumab→nivolumab.

Indicated treatment: randomized to nivolumab then ipilimumab (arm A) or the reverse (arm B). No patient had prior DNA-damaging chemotherapy. PBMC sorting kept live CD3+CD8+ cells without CD19 or CD56. V was pared by 1 base and J by 2 bases, with 11 bases between. Germline V gene lookup returns CDR1 LNHDA and CDR2 SQIVND (reference sequence). The CDR3 contains 15 residues. The sequencing used CD8+ T cells sorted from blood (inferred from file names), collected from a patient given nivolumab and ipilimumab in sequence. The V gene is TRBV19, the J gene TRBJ1-1; D may be TRBD1 (6 bases). This TCR was sampled from a human donor with melanoma. The CDR3 sequence is CASSIGSRGNTEAFF. For the CDR3, the DNA is TGTGCCAGTAGTATAGGCAGCAGGGGAAACACTGAAGCTTTCTTT.